Listed below are T cell receptor beta chains from one sample, sequenced in a study of control samples from healthy donors and cancer patients. Assay: immunoSEQ multiplex PCR; the TCRdb copy retains only in-frame clones and omits some. The sample lists under 70,000 clones; nearly 90% were seen once. Sequencing was performed on blood. Receptor source: a man aged 50-60 years in good health. Both conserved end residues are part of each CDR3. Fields, in order: D gene, V gene, clone size, J gene, CDR3 protein, CDR3 DNA. A D gene is named only where the DNA matches it firmly. Expanded clones get a size class; other rows say once, few or many, or leave the size out.

NA	TRBV12-3/TRBV12-4	NA	TRBJ1-4	CASQATNEKLFF	TGTGCCAGTCAAGCAACTAATGAAAAACTGTTTTTT
TRBD1	TRBV28	NA	TRBJ1-6	CASSSPGQGGNSPLHF	TGTGCCAGCAGTTCGCCAGGACAGGGAGGAAATTCACCCCTCCACTTT
TRBD1	TRBV30	NA	TRBJ1-4	CAWTGQGGGKLFF	TGTGCCTGGACCGGACAGGGCGGGGGAAAACTGTTTTTT
NA	TRBV3-1/TRBV3-2	once	TRBJ1-6	CASSQGQYNSPLHF	TGTGCCAGCAGCCAAGGACAATATAATTCACCCCTCCACTTT
NA	TRBV28	NA	TRBJ1-1	CASSLFGNTEAFF	TGTGCCAGCAGTTTATTCGGGAACACTGAAGCTTTCTTT
NA	TRBV28	NA	TRBJ1-4	CASSFEQENEKLFF	TGTGCCAGCAGTTTTGAACAGGAAAATGAAAAACTGTTTTTT
NA	TRBV14	NA	TRBJ2-7	CASSQAHMIKQYF	TGTGCCAGCAGCCAAGCACATATGATCAAGCAGTACTTC
TRBD1	TRBV7-3	NA	TRBJ1-1	CASSTGVRSTEAFF	TGTGCCAGCAGCACAGGGGTCAGGAGCACTGAAGCTTTCTTT
TRBD1	TRBV10-2	NA	TRBJ2-5	CASSVGQGGETQYF	TGCGCCAGCAGTGTCGGACAGGGTGGGGAGACCCAGTACTTC
NA	TRBV6-5	NA	TRBJ2-1	CASSYLGGPGEQFF	TGTGCCAGCAGTTACCTGGGGGGCCCGGGGGAGCAGTTCTTC
TRBD2	TRBV28	NA	TRBJ2-1	CASSSSSGRAYNEQFF	TGTGCCAGCAGTAGTTCTAGCGGGAGGGCCTACAATGAGCAGTTCTTC
NA	TRBV10-3	NA	TRBJ1-6	CAISAGAALYNSPLHF	TGTGCCATCAGCGCAGGGGCCGCCCTCTATAATTCACCCCTCCACTTT
TRBD1	TRBV10-2	NA	TRBJ2-3	CASSEPDRAEGTDTQYF	TGCGCCAGCAGTGAGCCCGACAGGGCCGAGGGCACAGATACGCAGTATTTT
NA	TRBV25-1	NA	TRBJ1-1	CASSASSGGAGKAFF	TGTGCCAGCAGTGCCTCGTCGGGGGGCGCGGGAAAAGCTTTCTTT
NA	TRBV7-9	NA	TRBJ1-6	CASSFKQENSPLHF	TGTGCCAGCAGCTTCAAACAGGAGAATTCACCCCTCCACTTT
NA	TRBV12-3/TRBV12-4	NA	TRBJ1-1	CASSTVMNTEAFF	TGTGCCAGCAGTACAGTGATGAACACTGAAGCTTTCTTT
NA	TRBV18	NA	TRBJ2-2	CASSPSYANTGELFF	TGTGCCAGCTCACCCTCATATGCGAACACCGGGGAGCTGTTTTTT
NA	TRBV6-5	NA	TRBJ2-5	CASSYSDRTYQETQYF	TGTGCCAGCAGTTACTCCGACAGGACGTACCAAGAGACCCAGTACTTC
NA	TRBV5-1	NA	TRBJ2-2	CASSENTGELFF	TGCGCCAGCAGCGAGAACACCGGGGAGCTGTTTTTT
NA	TRBV7-3	NA	TRBJ2-5	CASSLVGGTQETQYF	TGTGCCAGCAGCTTGGTGGGAGGAACCCAAGAGACCCAGTACTTC
TRBD1	TRBV6-1	NA	TRBJ1-5	CASSVLQGGAYQPQHF	TGTGCCAGCAGTGTCTTGCAGGGGGGAGCTTATCAGCCCCAGCATTTT
TRBD1	TRBV5-1	NA	TRBJ2-7	CASSHSPDRGLWEQYF	TGCGCCAGCAGCCACAGTCCAGACAGGGGTCTTTGGGAGCAGTACTTC
TRBD1	TRBV7-2	NA	TRBJ1-3	CASSSRDSSGNTIYF	TGTGCCAGCAGCTCTCGGGACAGCTCTGGAAACACCATATATTTT
NA	TRBV3-1/TRBV3-2	NA	TRBJ2-5	CASSQVRETQYF	TGTGCCAGCAGCCAAGTGAGGGAGACCCAGTACTTC
TRBD2	TRBV19	NA	TRBJ2-1	CASSLAGGLIYNEQFF	TGTGCCAGTAGTTTAGCGGGAGGGCTGATTTACAATGAGCAGTTCTTC
NA	TRBV6-5	few	TRBJ1-1	CASTDVRQANTEAFF	TGTGCCAGCACGGACGTACGACAGGCGAACACTGAAGCTTTCTTT
TRBD2	TRBV4-1	once	TRBJ2-5	CASSQGATSGFQETQYF	TGCGCCAGCAGCCAGGGGGCGACTAGCGGGTTCCAAGAGACCCAGTACTTC
TRBD1	TRBV5-1	NA	TRBJ1-2	CASSPGHLQGFYGYTF	TGCGCCAGCAGCCCGGGGCACTTACAGGGGTTCTATGGCTACACCTTC
TRBD2	TRBV6-2/TRBV6-3	NA	TRBJ2-3	CASSPGLAGVGDTQYF	TGTGCCAGCAGTCCGGGACTAGCGGGAGTTGGAGATACGCAGTATTTT
NA	TRBV28	NA	TRBJ2-5	CASRAHRYQETQYF	TGTGCCAGCAGAGCCCACAGGTACCAAGAGACCCAGTACTTC
TRBD1	TRBV5-6	NA	TRBJ2-7	CASSWGQGKYEQYF	TGTGCCAGCAGCTGGGGACAGGGAAAATACGAGCAGTACTTC
TRBD2	TRBV27	NA	TRBJ2-2	CASRNTGGTGELFF	TGTGCCAGCAGGAATACCGGGGGGACCGGGGAGCTGTTTTTT
NA	TRBV5-6	NA	TRBJ1-2	CASSLVGQSYGYTF	TGTGCCAGCAGCTTGGTGGGACAAAGCTATGGCTACACCTTC
TRBD2	TRBV3-1/TRBV3-2	once	TRBJ2-7	CASSLPSSGYYEQYF	TGTGCCAGCAGCCTCCCCTCTAGCGGGTACTACGAGCAGTACTTC
NA	TRBV11-3	NA	TRBJ2-2	CASSLQQYMTGELFF	TGTGCCAGCAGCTTACAACAGTACATGACCGGGGAGCTGTTTTTT
NA	TRBV6-4	NA	TRBJ2-1	CASSPPPEIYNEQFF	TGTGCCAGCAGTCCCCCTCCGGAAATCTACAATGAGCAGTTCTTC
TRBD1	TRBV29-1	NA	TRBJ2-7	CSVVGQGKYEQYF	TGCAGCGTTGTTGGACAGGGCAAGTACGAGCAGTACTTC
NA	TRBV27	few	TRBJ2-7	CASSPRTGDLEQYF	TGTGCCAGCAGTCCCCGGACCGGGGACCTCGAGCAGTACTTC
NA	TRBV9	NA	TRBJ1-3	CASSVEGGSGNTIYF	TGTGCCAGCAGCGTAGAGGGTGGGTCTGGAAACACCATATATTTT
TRBD2	TRBV7-2	NA	TRBJ2-3	CASSLMAGVADTQYF	TGTGCCAGCAGCTTAATGGCGGGAGTGGCAGATACGCAGTATTTT
TRBD1	TRBV5-4	NA	TRBJ1-4	CASSTGQGTEKLFF	TGTGCCAGCAGCACGGGACAGGGAACGGAAAAACTGTTTTTT
NA	TRBV27	NA	TRBJ1-1	CASSTLTRSTEAFF	TGTGCCAGCAGTACCTTGACCCGCAGCACTGAAGCTTTCTTT
NA	TRBV3-1/TRBV3-2	NA	TRBJ2-7	CASSQGSGQGYEQYF	TGTGCCAGCAGCCAAGGCTCAGGGCAGGGCTACGAGCAGTACTTC
NA	TRBV27	NA	TRBJ2-2	CASSFSPGATAGELFF	TGTGCCAGCAGTTTTTCCCCGGGAGCCACCGCCGGGGAGCTGTTTTTT
NA	TRBV6-1	NA	TRBJ2-5	CASSEPPGLETQYF	TGTGCCAGCAGTGAACCCCCAGGGCTGGAGACCCAGTACTTC
NA	TRBV6-2/TRBV6-3	NA	TRBJ1-4	CASSFLTDEKLFF	TGTGCCAGCAGTTTCCTGACGGATGAAAAACTGTTTTTT
TRBD1	TRBV11-2	NA	TRBJ2-7	CASSLEEGAWYEQYF	TGTGCCAGCAGCTTAGAAGAGGGGGCGTGGTACGAGCAGTACTTC
NA	TRBV18	NA	TRBJ1-1	CASSPGPMNTEAFF	TGTGCCAGCTCACCAGGGCCCATGAACACTGAAGCTTTCTTT
NA	TRBV27	NA	TRBJ1-1	CASSPWGGTEAFF	TGTGCCAGCAGTCCTTGGGGGGGGACTGAAGCTTTCTTT
NA	TRBV5-1	NA	TRBJ2-1	CASSLSYNEQFF	TGCGCCAGCAGCTTGAGTTACAATGAGCAGTTCTTC
NA	TRBV27	NA	TRBJ2-2	CASKKFGYTGELFF	TGTGCCAGCAAAAAGTTTGGGTACACCGGGGAGCTGTTTTTT
NA	TRBV24-1	once	TRBJ1-2	CATRAGGDYGYTF	TGTGCCACCCGTGCGGGTGGTGACTATGGCTACACCTTC
NA	TRBV7-8	NA	TRBJ2-7	CASSLGPSSGPAYEQYF	TGTGCCAGCAGCTTAGGCCCCTCATCGGGGCCGGCCTACGAGCAGTACTTC
NA	TRBV28	NA	TRBJ1-3	CASSLPGFSGNTIYF	TGTGCCAGCAGTTTACCAGGGTTCTCTGGAAACACCATATATTTT
NA	TRBV11-2	NA	TRBJ2-7	CASSLETVYEQYF	TGTGCCAGCAGCTTAGAAACCGTCTACGAGCAGTACTTC
TRBD2	TRBV5-1	NA	TRBJ2-2	CASSLTSGRGDTGELFF	TGCGCCAGCAGCTTAACTAGCGGGAGGGGAGATACCGGGGAGCTGTTTTTT